The TCR beta chain under discussion was sequenced for a study of molecular identifiers for immune sequencing clone quantification. Study-wide results and caveats: Clones above 20 RNA copies held over 98% of effector molecules, under 1% in naive cells. Identical TCR molecules can share a barcode, and this sharing could underestimate highly expanded clone sizes.

V trimming: 0 bases; J trimming: 8 bases; junction bases outside the gene matches: 7. In germline, CDR1 is MNHEY, CDR2 SVGAGI. CDR3 length: 16 amino acids. TCRdb fed the PCR reads into MiXCR, producing one record per CDR3 protein. Of more than 450,000 distinct CDR3 sequences in the sample, roughly 23% were seen once. For this clonotype: The antigen remains undetermined.

The material sequenced was naive CD8+ T cells from blood, with Jurkat cell RNA spiked in. Described subset: FACS-sorted CD8+CD4-CCR7+CD45RA+ naive T cells. The rearrangement links TRBV6-5 to TRBJ2-1, with TRBD2 identical over 10 bases. The source is a human donor in good health. Some libraries in this study had Jurkat cell RNA spiked in. For the CDR3, the DNA is TGTGCCAGCAGTTACTCGACAGCGGGAGGGCCCGATGAGCAGTTCTTC. Protein product: CASSYSTAGGPDEQFF.